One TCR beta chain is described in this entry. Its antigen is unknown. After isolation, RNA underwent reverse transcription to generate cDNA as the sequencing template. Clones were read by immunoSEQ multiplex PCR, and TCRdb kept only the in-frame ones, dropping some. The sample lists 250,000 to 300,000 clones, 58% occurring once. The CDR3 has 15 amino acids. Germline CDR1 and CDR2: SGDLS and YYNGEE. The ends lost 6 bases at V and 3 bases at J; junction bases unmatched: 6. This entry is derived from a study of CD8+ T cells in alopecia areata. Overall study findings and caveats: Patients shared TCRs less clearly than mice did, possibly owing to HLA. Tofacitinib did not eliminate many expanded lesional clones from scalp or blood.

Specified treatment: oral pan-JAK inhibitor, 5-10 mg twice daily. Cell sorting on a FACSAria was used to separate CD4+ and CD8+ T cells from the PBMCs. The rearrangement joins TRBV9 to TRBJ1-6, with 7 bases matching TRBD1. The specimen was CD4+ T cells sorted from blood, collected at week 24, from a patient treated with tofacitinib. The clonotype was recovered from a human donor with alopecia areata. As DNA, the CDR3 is TGTGCCAGCAAACTGGGACAGAGCTATAATTCACCCCTCCACTTT. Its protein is CASKLGQSYNSPLHF.